Below, 26 T cell receptor beta chains from the same sample are listed, as sequenced in a study of chemoradiotherapy in HPV16-positive cancers (dated 2022 in TCRdb). The library was obtained by the immunoSEQ multiplex PCR assay. TCRdb took this table from immuneACCESS and kept in-frame rearrangements with V and J called. Such tables lack part of the clones; where checked against another copy, unresolved V genes explain under half of the gap, and the rest is unexplained. The sample table contains 4,000 to 6,000 clones; only one count was recorded for more than 60% of them. Together, the top ten hold approximately 5.1% of the sample. The material sequenced was tumor tissue, taken from a patient who underwent chemoradiotherapy. The receptors come from a human donor with HPV-associated anogenital cancer.

In this sample, this clone turned up a few times. This chain uses TRBV28 with TRBJ1-4; D unresolved. The germline V gene has CDR1 MDHEN and CDR2 SYDVKM. CDR3 length: 12 residues. Trimming stripped 7 bases from V and 7 bases from J, with 10 bases between. The CDR3 loop is CASNRQGEKLFF. In nucleotides, the CDR3 is TGTGCCAGCAACCGCCAAGGTGAAAAACTGTTTTTT.

The rearrangement uses TRBV27 and TRBJ1-2; D not resolved. This CDR3 spans 11 amino acids. CDR1 is MNHEY, CDR2 SMNVEV, per germline (reference sequence). V lost 7 bases to trimming and J lost 5 bases, with 8 bases between them. The CDR3 coding sequence is TGTGCCAGCAAGAAGCGGTATGGCTACACCTTC. The encoded protein is CASKKRYGYTF.

This sequence joins TRBV11-1 and TRBJ1-4, with D perhaps TRBD1 (6 bases). Germline V gene sequence: CDR1 SGHAT, CDR2 FQDESV (reference sequence). The CDR3 spans 13 residues. The V end was cut by 8 bases, the J end by 6 bases, with 13 bases between. The chain's CDR3 is CASCRAGDEKLFF. CDR3 in DNA: TGTGCCAGCTGTCGTGCAGGGGATGAAAAACTGTTTTTT.

This rearrangement joins TRBV6-6 to TRBJ2-7; 8 bases match TRBD1. V trimming: 5 bases; J trimming: 2 bases; junction bases outside the gene matches: 8. The germline V gene has CDR1 MNHNY and CDR2 SVGAGI (reference sequence). The CDR3 loop spans 15 amino acids. The CDR3: CASSIPGQDTYEQYF. The CDR3 DNA is TGTGCCAGCAGTATCCCGGGACAGGATACCTACGAGCAGTACTTC.

The CDR3 loop reads CASSPGTSGGAYNEQFF. CDR3 sequence (DNA): TGTGCCAGCAGCCCAGGGACTAGCGGGGGGGCCTACAATGAGCAGTTCTTC. The chain combines TRBV11-3 with TRBJ2-1, with 16 bases fitting TRBD2. V dropped 5 bases and J dropped 2; count of bases not matched to a gene: 3. Per the germline V gene, CDR1 is SGHNT and CDR2 is YENEEA. The CDR3 is 17 residues long.

The sample holds one count of this clone. The V and J genes are TRBV11-2 and TRBJ1-3; D call uncertain. The length of the CDR3 is 14 residues. Germline V gives CDR1 SGHAT, CDR2 FQNNGV. Trimming shortened V by 1 base and J by 0 bases, and 4 bases separated the two germline ends. CDR3 loop: CASSLGVSGNTIYF. CDR3 coding DNA: TGTGCCAGCAGCTTAGGCGTCTCTGGAAACACCATATATTTT.

This chain uses TRBV7-9 with TRBJ2-3, with D unresolved. Germline V gene lookup returns CDR1 SEHNR and CDR2 FQNEAQ (reference sequence). This CDR3 has 11 residues. Between the trimmed V and J ends, which lost 3 bases and 2 bases, there was a span of 0 bases. CDR3 amino acids: CASSFTDTQYF. CDR3 bases: TGTGCCAGCAGCTTCACAGATACGCAGTATTTT.

The chain joins TRBV5-4 to TRBJ2-5; 7 bases map to TRBD2. The CDR3 has 14 amino acids. Germline V gene sequence: CDR1 SGHNT, CDR2 YYREEE (reference sequence). J was trimmed by 2 bases and V by 8 bases; bases with no gene match: 9. CDR3 coding DNA: TGTGCCAGTTCGGGGGGACTCTTACAAGAGACCCAGTACTTC. Residues: CASSGGLLQETQYF. Full variable domain (remainder filled in from reference TRBV5-4 and TRBJ2-5): ETGVTQSPTHLIKTRGQQVTLRCSSQSGHNTVSWYQQALGQGPQFIFQYYREEENGRGNFPPRFSGLQFPNYSSELNVNALELDDSALYLCASSGGLLQETQYFGPGTRLLVL.

The chain carries TRBV9 and TRBJ1-2; D unresolved. The CDR3 extends over 15 amino acids. Trimming cost V 0 bases and J 2 bases, with 11 bases left between them. CDR1 and CDR2 from the germline V gene are SGDLS and YYNGEE. CDR3 DNA: TGTGCCAGCAGCGTAGAGAGGGTTACAAACTATGGCTACACCTTC. Residues: CASSVERVTNYGYTF. The whole variable domain, filled in from reference TRBV9 and TRBJ1-2, reads DSGVTQTPKHLITATGQRVTLRCSPRSGDLSVYWYQQSLDQGLQFLIQYYNGEERAKGNILERFSAQQFPDLHSELNLSSLELGDSALYFCASSVERVTNYGYTFGSGTRLTVV.

This clone showed up just a few times. The chain carries TRBV5-4 and TRBJ1-2; 7 nucleotides agree with TRBD1. This CDR3 region has 15 residues. Germline trimming cut 3 bases from V and 4 bases from J; bases unmatched to any gene: 9. Germline-derived CDR1 and CDR2 are SGHNT and YYREEE (reference sequence). The CDR3 nucleotides are TGTGCCAGCAGCTCGCCGGGACAGTCTTCCTATGGCTACACCTTC. This encodes CASSSPGQSSYGYTF.

This chain links TRBV27 with TRBJ1-2, with D maybe TRBD1 (6 bases). Germline CDR1 and CDR2: MNHEY and SMNVEV (reference sequence). The V end lost 5 bases, the J end lost 7 bases, and 11 bases lay between the germline ends. The CDR3 is made up of 12 amino acids. The CDR3 reads CASSQNRVGYTF. The DNA of the CDR3 is TGTGCCAGCAGTCAAAACAGGGTTGGCTACACCTTC.

The V call is TRBV20-1, the J call TRBJ1-2; a weak D match, TRBD1 (6 bases). This CDR3 spans 11 amino acids. Germline V gene data show CDR1 as DFQATT and CDR2 as SNEGSKA (reference sequence). Trimming took 5 bases from V and 8 from J, leaving 12 bases between them. Here the CDR3 reads CSARTDGGYTF. CDR3 nucleotide sequence: TGCAGTGCTCGGACAGACGGAGGCTACACCTTC.

V and J are TRBV7-6 and TRBJ1-2; TRBD1 matches 8 bases. The CDR3 is made up of 15 amino acids. Germline V gene lookup returns CDR1 SGHVS and CDR2 FNYEAQ. V was clipped by 4 bases and J by 4 bases; unmatched bases: 8. CDR3 bases: TGTGCCAGCAGCTCCCAGACAGGGGCCACCTATGGCTACACCTTC. It translates to CASSSQTGATYGYTF.

This chain uses TRBV7-2 with TRBJ2-6; D not resolved. Between the trimmed V and J ends, which lost 5 bases and 5 bases, there was a span of 22 bases. CDR3 length: 18 amino acids. Germline values: CDR1 SGHTA, CDR2 FQGNSA. The CDR3 loop is CASSARSRRQSRANVLTF. In nucleotides, the CDR3 is TGTGCCAGCAGCGCCCGATCGAGACGACAAAGTCGGGCCAACGTCCTGACTTTC.

J is TRBJ2-3 and V is TRBV6-5, with D possibly matching TRBD2 (6 bases). The CDR3 consists of 15 residues. Germline CDR1 MNHEY, CDR2 SVGAGI. V was cut by 1 base and J by 0 bases, with 8 bases left in between. CDR3 in amino acids: CASSYLAESTDTQYF. The CDR3 DNA follows: TGTGCCAGCAGTTACTTAGCGGAGAGCACAGATACGCAGTATTTT.

The chain uses TRBV29-1 and TRBJ1-4; D remains unclear. CDR3 length: 12 residues. Germline V gives CDR1 SQVTM, CDR2 ANQGSEA. V was shortened by 6 bases and J by 6 bases, with 11 bases between the two germline ends. This CDR3 reads CSVAVSYEKLFF. The CDR3 DNA reads TGCAGCGTGGCGGTTTCTTATGAAAAACTGTTTTTT.

The chain recombines TRBV5-1 with TRBJ1-1; D possibly corresponds to TRBD1 (5 bases). Germline loops: CDR1 SGHRS, CDR2 YFSETQ. Trimming removed 4 bases from V and 0 bases from J, with 10 bases in between. The CDR3 loop spans 14 amino acids. This chain's CDR3 is CASSPGAVNTEAFF. The CDR3 DNA reads TGCGCCAGCAGCCCCGGGGCCGTGAACACTGAAGCTTTCTTT.

J is TRBJ1-4 and V is TRBV27; 9 bases align to TRBD1. Germline V lookup: CDR1 MNHEY, CDR2 SMNVEV (reference sequence). The length of the CDR3 is 18 residues. V was clipped by 5 bases and J by 3 bases; unmatched bases: 13. CDR3 sequence: CASSRQTGTGLANEKLFF. In nucleotides, the CDR3 is TGTGCCAGCAGTCGCCAAACCGGGACAGGGCTGGCTAATGAAAAACTGTTTTTT.

The chain combines TRBV25-1 with TRBJ2-7; 9 positions match TRBD1. Germline lookup yields CDR1 MGHDK and CDR2 SYGVNS. CDR3 size: 12 residues. Trimming removed 7 bases from V and 4 bases from J; junction bases left unmatched: 2. The CDR3, as DNA: TGTGCCAGCAATGACAGGGGGTACGAGCAGTACTTC. The encoded protein is CASNDRGYEQYF.

The chain employs TRBV29-1 and TRBJ1-2, with D possibly TRBD1 on 6 matching bases. This CDR3 is built from 12 residues. Germline V lookup: CDR1 SQVTM, CDR2 ANQGSEA. V dropped 3 bases and J dropped 7 bases, with 12 bases sitting between them. In DNA form, the CDR3 reads TGCAGCGTTGACAGGGGCGAAAGTGGCTACACCTTC. Amino acid sequence: CSVDRGESGYTF.

The chain couples TRBV7-3 to TRBJ2-6; no clear D gene. The CDR3 has 16 amino acids. V was clipped by 5 bases and J by 3 bases, with 14 bases between them. The V gene's germline CDR1 is SGHTA and CDR2 FQGTGA. The CDR3 region has the DNA TGTGCCAGCAGCCCCCTGGGGAACTTTGGGGCCAACGTCCTGACTTTC. Translating gives CASSPLGNFGANVLTF.

This clone has a single count. V gene TRBV28 combines with J gene TRBJ2-7, with 8 bases that match TRBD2. The CDR3 is 12 amino acids. J was trimmed by 3 bases and V by 6 bases; bases with no gene match: 1. The germline V gene has CDR1 MDHEN and CDR2 SYDVKM. The CDR3: CASSREGYEQYF. CDR3 in DNA: TGTGCCAGCAGCCGGGAGGGCTACGAGCAGTACTTC.

The chain is built from TRBV5-1 and TRBJ1-4, with TRBD1 as a possible D gene (6 bases). The germline gives CDR1 SGHRS, CDR2 YFSETQ. The CDR3 is 14 amino acids. The germline V and J ends were trimmed by 9 bases and 0 bases, with 12 bases remaining between them. The CDR3 loop is CAIIRGSTNEKLFF. CDR3 coding DNA: TGCGCCATTATAAGGGGGTCAACTAATGAAAAACTGTTTTTT.

The chain recombines TRBV4-3 with TRBJ2-7, with D possibly called TRBD1 or TRBD2 (5 bases each). The CDR3 is 15 residues long. The ends were cut back, 0 bases at V and 0 bases at J, with 9 bases in the middle. Germline-derived CDR1 and CDR2 are LGHNA and YSLEER. The CDR3 spells CASSQDRGSSYEQYF. The CDR3 nucleotides are TGCGCCAGCAGCCAAGATCGGGGCTCCTCCTACGAGCAGTACTTC.

This clone turned up a few times. V usage is TRBV4-1 and J usage is TRBJ2-2, with TRBD1 matching 7 bases. From germline, CDR1 is MGHRA and CDR2 YSYEKL. V trimming: 5 bases; J trimming: 6 bases; junction bases outside the gene matches: 9. This CDR3 is 15 amino acids long. In nucleotides, the CDR3 is TGCGCCAGCAGCGCAGGACAGGACCTCGCCGGGGAGCTGTTTTTT. Protein: CASSAGQDLAGELFF.

A few counts support this clone. The rearrangement links TRBV4-2 to TRBJ1-2, with D perhaps matching TRBD1 (5 bases). The CDR3 loop spans 16 amino acids. The germline V gene encodes CDR1 LGHNA and CDR2 YNFKEQ. Trimming took off 3 bases at V and 2 bases at J, with 16 bases between the two ends. The CDR3: CASSHLETAVNYGYTF. CDR3 bases: TGTGCCAGCAGCCACCTTGAGACAGCGGTGAACTATGGCTACACCTTC.